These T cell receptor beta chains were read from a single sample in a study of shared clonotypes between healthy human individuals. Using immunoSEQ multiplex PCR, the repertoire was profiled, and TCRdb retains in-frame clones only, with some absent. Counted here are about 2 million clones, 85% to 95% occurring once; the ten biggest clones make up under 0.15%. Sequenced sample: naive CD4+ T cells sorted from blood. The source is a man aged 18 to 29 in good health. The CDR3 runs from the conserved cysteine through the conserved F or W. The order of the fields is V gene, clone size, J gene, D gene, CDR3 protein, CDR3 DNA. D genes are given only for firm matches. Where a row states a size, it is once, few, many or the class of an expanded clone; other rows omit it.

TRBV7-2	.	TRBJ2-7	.	CASSLIGRDNEQYF	TGTGCCAGCAGCTTAATAGGCAGGGACAACGAGCAGTACTTC
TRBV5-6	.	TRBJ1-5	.	CASSLGVYQPQHF	TGTGCCAGCAGCCTGGGGGTATATCAGCCCCAGCATTTT
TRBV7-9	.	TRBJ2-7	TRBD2	CASSLGLATLSSYEQYF	TGTGCCAGCAGCTTAGGACTAGCAACACTGAGCTCCTACGAGCAGTACTTC
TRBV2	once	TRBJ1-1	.	CASRVGTYPEAFF	TGTGCCAGCAGGGTCGGGACATACCCTGAAGCTTTCTTT
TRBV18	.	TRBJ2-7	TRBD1	CASSPMDRASYEQYF	TGTGCCAGCTCACCAATGGACAGGGCCTCCTACGAGCAGTACTTC
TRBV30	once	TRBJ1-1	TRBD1	CAWSGGGPKDRGSEAFF	TGTGCCTGGAGTGGAGGTGGCCCCAAGGACAGGGGGAGTGAAGCTTTCTTT
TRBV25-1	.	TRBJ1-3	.	CASRAGGNTIYF	TGTGCCAGCAGAGCAGGGGGAAACACCATATATTTT
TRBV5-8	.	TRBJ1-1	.	CASSTAVKAANTEAFF	TGTGCCAGCAGCACGGCGGTGAAGGCAGCGAACACTGAAGCTTTCTTT
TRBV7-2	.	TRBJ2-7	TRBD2	CASSSAGGSSYEQYF	TGTGCCAGCAGCTCAGCGGGAGGAAGCTCCTACGAGCAGTACTTC
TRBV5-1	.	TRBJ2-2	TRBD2	CASSLGGSGSTGELFF	TGCGCCAGCAGCTTGGGAGGTAGCGGGAGTACGGGGGAGCTGTTTTTT
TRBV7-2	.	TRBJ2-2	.	CASTFWNTGELFF	TGTGCCAGCACCTTCTGGAACACCGGGGAGCTGTTTTTT
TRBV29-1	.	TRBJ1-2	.	CSVDFRVELSGYTF	TGCAGCGTTGATTTCCGTGTTGAACTGAGTGGCTACACCTTC
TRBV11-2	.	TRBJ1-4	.	CASSLWGEKLFF	TGTGCCAGCAGCTTGTGGGGGGAAAAACTGTTTTTT
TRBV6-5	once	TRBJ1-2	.	CASSYSVGGFSGYTF	TGTGCCAGCAGTTACTCGGTGGGGGGTTTTAGTGGCTACACCTTC
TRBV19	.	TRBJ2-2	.	CASSRGYTGELFF	TGTGCCAGTAGTCGAGGGTACACCGGGGAGCTGTTTTTT
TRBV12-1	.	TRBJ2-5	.	CASSNRLFAETQYF	TGTGCCAGCAGCAACCGCCTGTTTGCTGAGACCCAGTACTTC
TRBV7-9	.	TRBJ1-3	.	CASSRTGVGNTIYF	TGTGCCAGCAGCCGCACGGGGGTGGGGAACACCATATATTTT
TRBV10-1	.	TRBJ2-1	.	CASSEGQSPSYNEQFF	TGCGCCAGCAGTGAAGGACAGTCCCCCTCCTACAATGAGCAGTTCTTC
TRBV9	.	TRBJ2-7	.	CASSVGQGFYEQYF	TGTGCCAGCAGCGTAGGTCAGGGGTTCTACGAGCAGTACTTC
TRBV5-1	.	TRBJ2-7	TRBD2	CASSLGGTSSYEQYF	TGCGCCAGCAGCTTGGGTGGGACTAGCTCCTACGAGCAGTACTTC
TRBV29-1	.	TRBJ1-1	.	CSVGPGVEAFF	TGCAGCGTGGGGCCGGGTGTCGAAGCTTTCTTT